In its sample, the clone carrying this T cell receptor beta chain was seen a few times. CDR3 size: 12 residues. Trimming took 2 bases from V and 8 from J, leaving 12 bases between them. In germline, CDR1 is GTSNPN, CDR2 SVGIG (reference sequence). This sample was included in a study of blood T cell repertoires in COVID-19. Study summary: Sources were T cells, B-cell-depleted T cells, or PBMCs; the material itself was cDNA or gDNA.

Participants, about 18 to 90 years old, spanned some 23 US areas. Assignments of participants to cohorts depended upon their own reported clinical history. TCRdb's copy holds only in-frame clones and misses some; the assay was immunoSEQ multiplex PCR. The sample holds 300,000 to 400,000 clones; around 90% are singletons and the top ten take roughly 1.2%. The receptor was derived from a woman aged 18-30 years who had recovered from COVID-19. This chain uses TRBV30 with TRBJ1-1; D perhaps matches TRBD1 (6 bases). The sequenced sample consisted of PBMCs or T cells enriched from blood (not recorded which). CDR3: CAWSTTGTEAFF. The CDR3 DNA reads TGTGCCTGGAGTACCACCGGGACAGAAGCTTTCTTT. Full variable domain (rest looked up from reference TRBV30 and TRBJ1-1): SQTIHQWPATLVQPVGSPLSLECTVEGTSNPNLYWYRQAAGRGLQLLFYSVGIGQISSEVPQNLSASRPQDRQFILSSKKLLLSDSGFYLCAWSTTGTEAFFGQGTRLTVV.